A selection of T cell receptor beta chains follows, all from one sample in a study of long-term antiretroviral therapy in people with HIV. The repertoire was sequenced with immunoSEQ multiplex PCR; TCRdb's copy has only in-frame clones and lacks some. The sample includes 10,000 to 15,000 clones, over 75% of them seen just once. Source: unsorted PBMCs, taken 1.3 years after starting antiretroviral therapy. Source of these receptors: a woman between 18 and 29 years old with HIV. Each CDR3 is given with its conserved first and last residue. Fields, in order: CDR3 protein, CDR3 DNA, J gene, V gene, clone size, D gene. D genes are given only for firm matches. The listing skips clone size in some rows; elsewhere it reads once, few, many or a size class.

cdr3_aa: CASSPTGGFSYEQYF
cdr3_nt: TGTGCCAGCAGCCCTACCGGGGGATTCTCCTACGAGCAGTACTTC
j_call: TRBJ2-7
v_call: TRBV7-2
clone_size: -
d_call: -

cdr3_aa: CASSNLRGGNNEKLFF
cdr3_nt: TGTGCCAGCAGCAATTTAAGGGGGGGGAATAATGAAAAACTGTTTTTT
j_call: TRBJ1-4
v_call: TRBV7-2
clone_size: -
d_call: -

cdr3_aa: CASSEIGTMYNEQFF
cdr3_nt: TGTGCCAGCAGCGAAATCGGGACAATGTACAATGAGCAGTTCTTC
j_call: TRBJ2-1
v_call: TRBV7-9
clone_size: -
d_call: -

cdr3_aa: CASSSLAVQETQYF
cdr3_nt: TGTGCCAGCAGCTCCCTAGCGGTCCAAGAGACCCAGTACTTC
j_call: TRBJ2-5
v_call: TRBV6-5
clone_size: -
d_call: TRBD2

cdr3_aa: CASSDPTRRTGGEDTEAFF
cdr3_nt: TGTGCCAGCAGTGATCCGACACGTAGGACAGGGGGAGAGGACACTGAAGCTTTCTTT
j_call: TRBJ1-1
v_call: TRBV2
clone_size: -
d_call: TRBD1

cdr3_aa: CASSKLPQGEAFF
cdr3_nt: TGTGCCAGCAGCAAATTACCTCAGGGGGAAGCTTTCTTT
j_call: TRBJ1-1
v_call: TRBV7-6
clone_size: few
d_call: -

cdr3_aa: CASSSTVGQPQHF
cdr3_nt: TGTGCCAGCAGCTCGACAGTAGGACAGCCCCAGCATTTT
j_call: TRBJ1-5
v_call: TRBV11-2
clone_size: -
d_call: -

cdr3_aa: CASSIRRVSGGTSYEQYF
cdr3_nt: TGTGCCAGTAGTATAAGGAGGGTTAGCGGGGGAACCTCCTACGAGCAGTACTTC
j_call: TRBJ2-7
v_call: TRBV19
clone_size: -
d_call: TRBD2

cdr3_aa: CASSLRILSSGNTIYF
cdr3_nt: TGTGCCAGCAGCTTACGGATACTCAGCTCTGGAAACACCATATATTTT
j_call: TRBJ1-3
v_call: TRBV7-2
clone_size: -
d_call: -

cdr3_aa: CASSSLGMNYGYTF
cdr3_nt: TGTGCCAGCTCAAGCTTAGGGATGAACTATGGCTACACCTTC
j_call: TRBJ1-2
v_call: TRBV18
clone_size: -
d_call: -

cdr3_aa: CASSSLRGTSGPGEQYF
cdr3_nt: TGTGCCAGCAGCTCCCTGAGGGGGACTAGCGGCCCCGGCGAGCAGTACTTC
j_call: TRBJ2-7
v_call: TRBV7-9
clone_size: once
d_call: TRBD2